The 11 T cell receptor beta chains listed next were all sequenced from one sample in a study of blood T cell repertoires in COVID-19. The method was immunoSEQ multiplex PCR; TCRdb's version includes in-frame clones alone and lacks a portion of them. The profile shows around 100,000 clones, 84% of them singletons. Sequences were obtained from peripheral blood. The receptors stem from a human donor in a cohort sampled during active COVID-19.

The V gene is TRBV3-1 (or the pseudogene TRBV3-2), the J gene TRBJ2-7; a weak D match, TRBD1 (5 bases). Trimming left V 1 base short and J 2 bases short, with 12 bases between. Germline values: CDR1 LGHDT, CDR2 YNNKEL (reference sequence). The CDR3 sequence is 15 residues long. The CDR3 sequence is CASSQADRKPYEQYF. The CDR3 nucleotides read TGTGCCAGCAGCCAAGCCGACAGAAAGCCCTACGAGCAGTACTTC.

This clone was seen only once. The V call is TRBV28, the J call TRBJ1-5; the D gene is possibly TRBD1 (6 bases). Germline CDR1 and CDR2: MDHEN and SYDVKM. Trimming pared 6 bases from V and 2 bases from J, leaving 14 bases between. The CDR3 has 15 amino acids. This CDR3 is CASRPGGQGNQPQHF. CDR3 DNA: TGTGCCAGCAGACCGGGGGGGCAGGGCAATCAGCCCCAGCATTTT.

The CDR3: CSASRTGGPDTQYF. DNA for the CDR3: TGCAGTGCCAGTAGAACGGGGGGCCCAGATACGCAGTATTTT. The V gene is TRBV20-1, the J gene TRBJ2-3, with a tentative D call TRBD2 (7 bases). The V and J ends lost 6 bases and 4 bases respectively, with 17 bases between them. The CDR3 spans 14 residues. CDR1 is DFQATT, CDR2 SNEGSKA, per germline (reference sequence).

The chain links TRBV28 to TRBJ2-1; 9 nucleotides align to TRBD2. The CDR3 consists of 15 residues. V was pared by 6 bases and J by 9 bases, with 12 bases of the junction left unmatched. Per germline, CDR1 MDHEN and CDR2 SYDVKM. CDR3 in amino acids: CASSTPGLARSEQFF. CDR3 nucleotides: TGTGCCAGCAGCACCCCGGGACTAGCAAGGAGTGAGCAGTTCTTC.

This sequence joins TRBV18 and TRBJ2-2, with a weak D call TRBD1 (5 bases). Germline V gene sequence: CDR1 KGHSH, CDR2 LQKENI. The CDR3 contains 14 residues. With 3 bases removed from V and 6 bases from J, the gap between germline ends came to 11 bases. CDR3 DNA sequence: TGTGCCAGCTCACCTACCCGACAGTCCGGGGAGCTGTTTTTT. Encoded protein: CASSPTRQSGELFF. The full variable domain, with the rest looked up from reference TRBV18 and TRBJ2-2, is NAGVMQNPRHLVRRRGQEARLRCSPMKGHSHVYWYRQLPEEGLKFMVYLQKENIIDESGMPKERFSAEFPKEGPSILRIQQVVRGDSAAYFCASSPTRQSGELFFGEGSRLTVL.

This clone was counted a few times. This chain joins TRBV2 and TRBJ2-5, with no clear D. Trimming removed 6 bases at V and 4 bases at J, with 3 bases between. The length of the CDR3 is 10 residues. Germline CDR1 and CDR2: SNHLY and FYNNEI. As DNA, the CDR3 is TGTGCCAGCAGCGTAGAGACCCAGTACTTC. Translation: CASSVETQYF.

V usage is TRBV14 and J usage is TRBJ1-2; a weak D match, TRBD1 (5 bases). Trimming pared 6 bases from V and 7 bases from J, leaving 21 bases between. The germline gives CDR1 SGHDN, CDR2 FVKESK. The CDR3 consists of 15 residues. The CDR3 spells CASSQNSVGAGGYTF. As DNA, the CDR3 is TGTGCCAGCAGTCAAAATTCCGTAGGGGCCGGTGGCTACACCTTC.

The V gene is TRBV10-1, the J gene TRBJ2-1, with 13 bases lining up with TRBD2. CDR1 and CDR2 (germline): WNHNN, SYGVQD (reference sequence). Trimming removed 10 bases from V and 6 bases from J; junction bases left unmatched: 9. The CDR3 contains 15 residues. The CDR3, as DNA: TGCGCCACCGGAGGACTAGCGGGAGTATTCAATGAGCAGTTCTTC. This translates into CATGGLAGVFNEQFF.

The rearrangement uses TRBV10-1 and TRBJ2-6; D remains ambiguous. CDR3 length equals 15 residues. Trimming took 3 bases from V and 0 from J, leaving 6 bases between them. Germline V gene lookup returns CDR1 WNHNN and CDR2 SYGVQD (reference sequence). The CDR3 nucleotides read TGCGCCAGCAGTGATGGCGGCTCTGGGGCCAACGTCCTGACTTTC. Residues: CASSDGGSGANVLTF.

This chain joins TRBV12-3 or TRBV12-4 and TRBJ1-5; D is undetermined. The CDR3 has 13 residues. Trimming stripped 4 bases from V and 7 bases from J, with 11 bases between. The CDR3, as DNA: TGTGCCAGCAGTTCTCGAGGGAGGCAGCCCCAGCATTTT. It is translated as CASSSRGRQPQHF.

The chain joins TRBV10-3 to TRBJ1-2; a possible D gene is TRBD1 (6 bases). Germline CDR1 ENHRY, CDR2 SYGVKD. The CDR3 loop spans 12 amino acids. Trimming shortened V by 8 bases and J by 8 bases, and 15 bases separated the two germline ends. CDR3 sequence reads: CAIGTNLGGYTF. In DNA, the CDR3 is TGTGCCATCGGGACAAATTTGGGAGGCTACACCTTC.